This T cell receptor (beta chain) was documented in a study of cytomegalovirus exposure and HLA in healthy donors (dated by TCRdb to about 2017). For the wider study: According to an earlier analysis of a few hundred of the donors, about 179 million T cells yielded 117 million unique TCR beta sequences and less than 300 Gb of sequence data. Approximately 300 gigabases of sequencing data and roughly 81 million unique TCR sequences made up an early release that covered under 750 HLA-typed donors. Typing coverage varied by locus: about 629-630 donors for A, B, C, DRB1 and DQB1; approximately 560 for DQA1; over 600 for DPA1; approximately 490 for DPB1. The genetic ancestry cluster associated with self-reported Caucasian donors included around four fifths of the 300 to 400 genotyped donors. The study profiled the T cell repertoires of some 610 subjects by immunosequencing and related them to cytomegalovirus serostatus. The study aimed to test whether cataloging public T cell receptors could reveal signatures of past pathogen exposure. An earlier analysis of 587 of the donors used high-throughput TCR beta sequencing to judge whether each TCR beta V gene segment behaved as functional or pseudogenic. A later genetic analysis used genome-wide SNP genotypes for about 60% of the roughly 700 donors, treating that subset as a discovery cohort. About 5 DR-DQ haplotypes were handled as single units for association and clustering, since linkage in the cohort was strong. Donor age, sex, ethnicity and CMV serostatus were compiled together with the repertoire data. To predict cytomegalovirus infection status, the study combined high-throughput TCR immunosequencing, statistical association of individual TCRs with disease status, and machine learning. Among around 400 genotyped donors of the cohort, an average of approximately 240,000 unique TCR beta nucleotide sequences was sequenced per donor, of which 15% to 20% were non-productive. Class I and class II HLA loci were covered by the typing at four-digit resolution. All discovery cohort repertoires had been generated using a single sequencing platform. Along with the approximately 620-subject first cohort, a separate validation cohort of about 110 different subjects was used. In the later analysis, no new phenotypic data were used to find candidate immune exposures; instead, reliance was placed on TCR beta sequences and their occurrence across donors. A later analysis re-analyzed previously published TCR beta repertoires from several hundred donors and added high-resolution HLA genotyping to study TCR occurrence patterns. Here is what the overall study found, with its caveats: A cluster of highly shared sequence variants was judged likely to represent a technical artifact of the sequencing pipeline. In a later analysis, several top co-occurrence clusters were reported to appear linked to parvovirus B19, influenza, CMV and Epstein-Barr virus. The study gave a list of some 150 TCR beta chains associated with cytomegalovirus. In vitro tests confirmed that a few of the cytomegalovirus-associated TCR beta chains recognize cytomegalovirus antigens. Roughly uniform sequencing depth across donors was assumed in presence/absence analyses, although this assumption may not hold. The earlier analysis of about 600 of the donors excluded over 15 rarely observed V segments, including chromosome 9 orphons, because counts were too low. In a later analysis, most CMV-associated TCR beta chains were found to appear HLA-restricted, with HLA associations seemingly driven largely by CMV exposure. Immune exposure information for the cohort was limited to CMV serostatus. An association between a missense DCLRE1C variant and V-gene and J-gene trimming of TCR beta chains was found in a later genetic analysis and replicated in an independent cohort. In a later analysis, the rate of TCR association differed among HLA loci, with DRB1 alleles having the most associated TCRs and HLA-C alleles having the fewest. Correlated functional status among segregating V segments might be attributable to linkage disequilibrium, but an unknown experimental factor could not be ruled out. Strong co-occurrence of HLA alleles, especially DR and DQ, made assigning TCR associations to individual alleles difficult. At a false discovery rate of 0.05, a later analysis linked roughly 17,000 TCR beta sequences to specific HLA alleles. In a later analysis, HLA-associated TCR beta chains showed more clonal expansion and lower generation probabilities than non-associated chains that were equally common. A later genetic analysis reported fewer N-insertions in productive TCRs among donors in an Asian-associated ancestry cluster than the roughly 700-donor mean. HLA typing was unavailable for some donors at each locus, so association tests used only the typed subset. While some public TCRs were present in many individuals, most TCR sequences turned up only very rarely across donors. It was suggested by the authors that the approach could potentially be generalized to other disease states and immunological phenotypes. A further reported finding was that TCR beta sequences accurately predicted the HLA-A and HLA-B alleles for most subjects in the first cohort. The cohort was sequenced for TCR beta chains only, and without alpha or paired-chain data the features that could be detected were limited. In an earlier analysis of 450 to 750 of the donors, most TCR beta V segments appeared in productive rearrangements about 87% or about 30% of the time, broadly matching IMGT annotations. In both the original and validation cohorts, the classifier was reported to diagnose cytomegalovirus status with high specificity and sensitivity.

For this clone: Its antigen specificity is not known. Within one base of it there is no much larger clone, and no base qualities were kept.

The library was produced with the immunoSEQ multiplex PCR assay. For the multiplex PCR, a mixture combining 60 forward primers for TCR Vbeta segments and 13 reverse primers for TCR Jbeta segments was used. A multiplex PCR assay on genomic DNA amplified the CDR3 region of rearranged TCR beta genes. The Illumina HiSeq System was used to sequence the amplified TCR beta libraries as 87-base-pair reads. The study's processing was this. A later analysis tallied roughly 80 million unique TCR beta chains across the approximately 670 repertoires, and about 12 million of those chains were shared by two or more donors. Raw reads were error-corrected and collapsed into unique sequences with a nearest-neighbor algorithm that merged closely related sequences to remove PCR and sequencing errors. CDR3 sequences were aligned to IMGT reference sequences to assign V, D and J gene segments. Each retained sequence needed at least a six-nucleotide match to both a V gene segment and a J gene segment. Rearrangements were classified as productive when the CDR3 lacked stop codons and remained in frame with V and J, and all other rearrangements were classified as non-productive. Following IMGT convention, CDR3 was defined as the stretch from the second conserved V-encoded cysteine to the conserved J-encoded phenylalanine. The earlier analysis of about 620 of the donors excluded sequences that lacked an unambiguous match to a single V gene segment. In an earlier analysis of approximately 560 of the donors, a V segment was called functional when productive rearrangements were above 56.7%, and segregating when the standard deviation between donors exceeded 5%. A statistical classification framework was built to diagnose cytomegalovirus status from the catalog of TCR beta chain sequences. A later analysis assigned V and J genes by comparing TCR nucleotide sequences with IMGT/GENE-DB human TR gene sequences. A later analysis assigned CDR3 sequences and most-parsimonious VDJ recombination scenarios with the TCRdist pipeline. In a later analysis, every TCR beta chain was defined by the combination of its CDR3 amino acid sequence and its V-gene family, and reads without a unique V-gene family were dropped. To address suspected cross-contamination and a sequencing artifact, a later analysis removed around 590 highly shared, low-generation-probability nucleotide sequences. In a later analysis, a clonal expansion index for each public chain was calculated from normalized within-repertoire ranks of inferred template counts. Generation probabilities in a later analysis came from a VDJ recombination model fitted to out-of-frame rearrangements, and those results were checked against IGoR. Hypergeometric tests were used in a later analysis to score TCR-TCR, TCR-HLA and TCR-CMV co-occurrence, with a repertoire-size bias correction applied to the TCR pairs. A later analysis estimated false discovery rates by permuting HLA or CMV assignments 20 times. In a later analysis, co-occurring TCRs were grouped using DBSCAN, with TCRdist sequence similarity added in when clustering inside HLA-allele-positive subsets. Repertoires with fewer than 30,000 or more than 120,000 public chains were left out of co-occurrence clustering, as were five repertoires with anomalous nucleotide sharing. TCRdb retrieved this table from immuneACCESS and kept in-frame rearrangements only. Not all clones are present; in checked studies, unresolved V genes account for under half, and no reason is known for the remainder. Clone size and the V and J calls come from that table; the DNA yielded D and trimming. The sample table shows 150,000 to 200,000 clones, and approximately 85% are seen once. The biggest ten clones account for 6.5% of the sample.

The cohort consisted of 600 to 750 healthy bone marrow donors. At the time of sampling, all cohort members were nominally healthy, though unrecorded immune exposures were likely present. The donor was CMV seropositive and belonged to the group of more than 250 seropositive cohort members. A peripheral blood sample was provided by each donor, and peripheral blood mononuclear cells were used for TCR beta sequencing. The Qiagen DNeasy Blood Extraction Kit was used to extract genomic DNA from the blood cell samples. Material: PBMCs. This TCR came from a woman between 50 and 59 years old in good health and CMV-seropositive.

The nucleotide sequence reads as follows: TGTGCCAGCAGGCCATGGACAGGGGGCACTGAAGCTTTCTTT. Its coded protein is CASRPWTGGTEAFF. The chain joins TRBV6-5 to TRBJ1-1; 10 of the junction bases match TRBD1. Trimmed from V: 6 bases; trimmed from J: 4 bases; junction bases lacking a gene match: 5. According to the germline V gene, CDR1 reads MNHEY and CDR2 reads SVGAGI. The CDR3 has 14 amino acids, counting the end cysteine and phenylalanine. Left in the record is the CDR3 DNA by itself, 42 bases read in frame from the first base.